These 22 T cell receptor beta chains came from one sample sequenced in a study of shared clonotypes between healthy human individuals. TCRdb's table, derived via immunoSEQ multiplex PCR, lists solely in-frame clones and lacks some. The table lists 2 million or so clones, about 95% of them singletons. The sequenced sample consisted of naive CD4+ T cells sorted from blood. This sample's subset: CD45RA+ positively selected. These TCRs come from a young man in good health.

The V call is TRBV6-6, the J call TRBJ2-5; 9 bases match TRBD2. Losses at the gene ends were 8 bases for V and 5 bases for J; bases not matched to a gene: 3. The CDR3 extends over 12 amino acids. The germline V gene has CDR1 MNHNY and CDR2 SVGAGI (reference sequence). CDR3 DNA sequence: TGTGCCAGCGGAAGCGGGAGGGAGACCCAGTACTTC. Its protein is CASGSGRETQYF.

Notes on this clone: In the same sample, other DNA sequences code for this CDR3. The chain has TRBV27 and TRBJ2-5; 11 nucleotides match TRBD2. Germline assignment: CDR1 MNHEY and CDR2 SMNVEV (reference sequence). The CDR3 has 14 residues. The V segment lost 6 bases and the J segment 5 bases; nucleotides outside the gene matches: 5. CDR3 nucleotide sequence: TGTGCCAGCAGACTAGCGGGAGTGGGGGAGACCCAGTACTTC. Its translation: CASRLAGVGETQYF.

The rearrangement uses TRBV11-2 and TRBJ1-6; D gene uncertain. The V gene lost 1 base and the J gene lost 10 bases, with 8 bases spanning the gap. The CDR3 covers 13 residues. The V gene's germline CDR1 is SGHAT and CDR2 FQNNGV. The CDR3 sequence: CASSLVARSPLHF. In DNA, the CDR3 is TGTGCCAGCAGCTTAGTTGCTCGGTCACCCCTCCACTTT.

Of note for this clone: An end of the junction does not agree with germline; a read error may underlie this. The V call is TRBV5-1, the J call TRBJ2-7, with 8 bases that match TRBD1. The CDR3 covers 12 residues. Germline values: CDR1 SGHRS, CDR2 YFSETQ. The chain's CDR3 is CASSPPGQEPNF. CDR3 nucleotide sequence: TGCGCCAGCAGCCCTCCGGGACAGGAACCTAACTTC.

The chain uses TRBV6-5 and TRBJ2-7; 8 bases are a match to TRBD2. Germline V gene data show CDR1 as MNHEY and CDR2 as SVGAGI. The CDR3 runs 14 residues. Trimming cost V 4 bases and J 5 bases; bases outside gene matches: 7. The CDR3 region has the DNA TGTGCCAGCAGTTTCTCCGGGACTAGTAACGAGCAGTACTTC. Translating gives CASSFSGTSNEQYF.

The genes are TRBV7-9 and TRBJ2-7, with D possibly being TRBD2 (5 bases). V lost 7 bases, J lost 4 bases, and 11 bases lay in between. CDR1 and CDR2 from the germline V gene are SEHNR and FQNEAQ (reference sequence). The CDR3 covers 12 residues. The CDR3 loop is CASTYWEYEQYF. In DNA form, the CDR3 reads TGTGCCAGCACCTACTGGGAGTACGAGCAGTACTTC.

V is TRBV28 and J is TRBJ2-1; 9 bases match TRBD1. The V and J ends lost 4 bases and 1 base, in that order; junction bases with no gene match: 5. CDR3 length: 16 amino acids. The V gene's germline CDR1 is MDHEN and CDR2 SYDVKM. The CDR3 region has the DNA TGTGCCAGCAGTTCGCCTGACAGGGGGTCCTACAATGAGCAGTTCTTC. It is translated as CASSSPDRGSYNEQFF.

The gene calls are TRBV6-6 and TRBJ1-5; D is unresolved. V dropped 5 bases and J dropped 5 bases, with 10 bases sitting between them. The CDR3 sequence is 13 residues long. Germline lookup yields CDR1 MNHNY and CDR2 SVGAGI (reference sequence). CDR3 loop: CASSVQNYQPQHF. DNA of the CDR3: TGTGCCAGCAGTGTCCAGAATTATCAGCCCCAGCATTTT.

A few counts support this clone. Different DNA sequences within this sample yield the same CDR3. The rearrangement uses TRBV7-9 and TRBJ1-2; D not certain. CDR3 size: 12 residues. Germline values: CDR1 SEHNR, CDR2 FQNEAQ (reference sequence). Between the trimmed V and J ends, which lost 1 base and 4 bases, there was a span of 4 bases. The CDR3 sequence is CASSLEGYGYTF. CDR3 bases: TGTGCCAGCAGCTTAGAAGGCTATGGCTACACCTTC.

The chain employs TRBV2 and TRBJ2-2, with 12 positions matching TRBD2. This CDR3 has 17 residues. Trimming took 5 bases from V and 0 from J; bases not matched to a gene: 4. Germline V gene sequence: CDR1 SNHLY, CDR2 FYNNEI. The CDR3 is CASSRLAGDSNTGELFF. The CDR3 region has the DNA TGTGCCAGCAGTCGACTAGCGGGGGACTCGAACACCGGGGAGCTGTTTTTT.

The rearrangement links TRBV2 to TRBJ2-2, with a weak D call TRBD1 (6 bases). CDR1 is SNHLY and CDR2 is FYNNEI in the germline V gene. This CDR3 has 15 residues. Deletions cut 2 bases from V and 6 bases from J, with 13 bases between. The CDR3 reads CASSETGPVAGELFF. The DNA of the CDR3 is TGTGCCAGCAGTGAAACAGGGCCGGTGGCCGGGGAGCTGTTTTTT.

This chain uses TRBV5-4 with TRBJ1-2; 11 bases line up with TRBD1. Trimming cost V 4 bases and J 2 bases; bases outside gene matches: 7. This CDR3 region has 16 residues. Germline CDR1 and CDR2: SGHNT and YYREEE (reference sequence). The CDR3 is CASSEAGTGGNYGYTF. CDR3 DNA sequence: TGTGCCAGCAGCGAGGCCGGGACAGGGGGAAACTATGGCTACACCTTC.

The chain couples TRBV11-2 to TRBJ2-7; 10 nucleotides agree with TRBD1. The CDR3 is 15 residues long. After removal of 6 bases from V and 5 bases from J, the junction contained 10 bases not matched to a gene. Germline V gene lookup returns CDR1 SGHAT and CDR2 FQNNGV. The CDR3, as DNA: TGTGCCAGCAGACCCTCCAGGACAGGGGGGAACGAGCAGTACTTC. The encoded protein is CASRPSRTGGNEQYF.

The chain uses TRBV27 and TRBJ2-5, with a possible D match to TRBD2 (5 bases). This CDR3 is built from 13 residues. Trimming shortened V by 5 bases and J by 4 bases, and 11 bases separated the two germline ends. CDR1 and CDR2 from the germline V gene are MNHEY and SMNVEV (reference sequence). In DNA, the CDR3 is TGTGCCAGCAGTCGAAAAGAGGGAGAGACCCAGTACTTC. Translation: CASSRKEGETQYF.

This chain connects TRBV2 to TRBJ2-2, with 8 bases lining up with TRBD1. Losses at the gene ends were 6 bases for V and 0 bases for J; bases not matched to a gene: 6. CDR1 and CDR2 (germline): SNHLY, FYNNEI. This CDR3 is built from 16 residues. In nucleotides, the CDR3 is TGTGCCAGCAGAAAGGACAGGGCAGCGAACACCGGGGAGCTGTTTTTT. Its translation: CASRKDRAANTGELFF.

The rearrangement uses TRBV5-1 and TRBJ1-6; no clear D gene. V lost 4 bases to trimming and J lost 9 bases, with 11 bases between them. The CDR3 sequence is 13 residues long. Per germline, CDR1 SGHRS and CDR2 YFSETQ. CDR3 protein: CASSLTNGSPLHF. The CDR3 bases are TGCGCCAGCAGCCTTACTAATGGTTCACCCCTCCACTTT.

This CDR3 is CASSSNRVGKQYF. The CDR3 DNA is TGTGCCAGCAGTTCAAACAGGGTGGGGAAGCAGTACTTC. The J gene is TRBJ2-7, the V gene TRBV6-5, with D maybe TRBD1 (6 bases). Germline CDR1 reads MNHEY; CDR2 reads SVGAGI. The V gene lost 4 bases and the J gene lost 8 bases, with 15 bases spanning the gap. This CDR3 contains 13 residues.

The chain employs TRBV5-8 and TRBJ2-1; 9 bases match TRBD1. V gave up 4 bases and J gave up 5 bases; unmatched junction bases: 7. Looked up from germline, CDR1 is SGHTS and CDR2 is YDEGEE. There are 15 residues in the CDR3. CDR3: CASSLPGTGNNEQFF. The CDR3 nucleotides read TGTGCCAGCAGCCTTCCCGGGACAGGGAACAATGAGCAGTTCTTC.

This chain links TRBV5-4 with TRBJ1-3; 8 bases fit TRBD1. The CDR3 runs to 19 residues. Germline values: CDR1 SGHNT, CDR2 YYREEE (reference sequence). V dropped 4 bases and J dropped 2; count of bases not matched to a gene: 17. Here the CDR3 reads CASSVSGTGAHLTGNTIYF. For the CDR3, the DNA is TGTGCCAGCAGCGTTTCCGGGACAGGAGCCCATTTAACTGGAAACACCATATATTTT. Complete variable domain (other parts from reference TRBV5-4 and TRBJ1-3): ETGVTQSPTHLIKTRGQQVTLRCSSQSGHNTVSWYQQALGQGPQFIFQYYREEENGRGNFPPRFSGLQFPNYSSELNVNALELDDSALYLCASSVSGTGAHLTGNTIYFGEGSWLTVV.

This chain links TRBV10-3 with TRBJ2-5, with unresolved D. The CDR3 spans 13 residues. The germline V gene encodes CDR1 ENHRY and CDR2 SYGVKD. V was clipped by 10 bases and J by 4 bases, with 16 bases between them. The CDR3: CATGKGIVETQYF. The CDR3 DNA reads TGTGCCACCGGCAAGGGAATCGTAGAGACCCAGTACTTC.

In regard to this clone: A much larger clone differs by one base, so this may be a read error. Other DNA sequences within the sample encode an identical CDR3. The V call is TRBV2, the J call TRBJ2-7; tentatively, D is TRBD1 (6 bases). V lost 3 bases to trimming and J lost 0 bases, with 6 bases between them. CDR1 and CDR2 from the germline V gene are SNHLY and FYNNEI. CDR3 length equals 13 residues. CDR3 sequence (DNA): TGTGCCAGCAGTGAGACAGGCTCCTACGAGCAGTACTTC. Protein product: CASSETGSYEQYF.

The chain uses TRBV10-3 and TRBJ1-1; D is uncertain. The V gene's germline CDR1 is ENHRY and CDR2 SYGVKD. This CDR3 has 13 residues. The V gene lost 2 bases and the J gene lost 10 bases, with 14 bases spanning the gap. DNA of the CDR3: TGTGCCATCAGTGAGGGGATGAGTCCTGTAGCTTTCTTT. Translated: CAISEGMSPVAFF.